This TCR beta chain was captured in a study of OX40 agonist ivuxolimab in advanced cancers. In the study overall: A male proportion of about 80% was recorded, with mean age approximately 57 years and range about 20 to 85. In three patients, partial responses were observed, one with hepatocellular carcinoma and two with cutaneous melanoma. Prior anti-PD-1, anti-PD-L1 or anti-CTLA-4 therapy did not bar entry, and about 38% had some.

Method: immunoSEQ multiplex PCR; TCRdb's copy keeps in-frame clones and lacks some. The sample comprises 35,000 to 40,000 clones, 87% of which are singletons, and under 35% rests with the top ten. Trimming pared 0 bases from V and 10 bases from J, leaving 19 bases between. The germline V gene has CDR1 MNHEY and CDR2 SVGAGI. The CDR3 is 16 amino acids. The TCR sequence derives from an adult with an advanced solid tumor such as melanoma, head and neck, liver or kidney cancer. The starting material was CD4+ or CD8+ T cells sorted from blood, obtained in a trial of the OX40 agonist ivuxolimab. This chain uses TRBV6-5 with TRBJ2-1, with D hard to call. CDR3 residues: CASSYSFRARFGEQFF. The CDR3 region has the DNA TGTGCCAGCAGTTACTCGTTCAGAGCGCGGTTTGGCGAGCAGTTCTTC.